A single sample gave rise to the 5 T cell receptor beta chains below, sequenced in a study of cytomegalovirus exposure and HLA in healthy donors. The PCR employed 60 Vbeta primers together with 13 Jbeta primers. Produced via immunoSEQ multiplex PCR; TCRdb's table is partial and in-frame only. The repertoire holds about 140,000 clones, 60% to 75% seen once, with about 6.4% in the top ten. Sequencing input: PBMCs. The receptors stem from a man aged 25 to 45 in good health and CMV-seronegative.

The J gene is TRBJ2-5, the V gene TRBV30, with 7 positions matching TRBD1. The J segment lost 5 bases and the V segment lost 1 base, leaving 13 bases of the junction unmatched. This CDR3 has 16 residues. Germline CDR1 reads GTSNPN; CDR2 reads SVGIG (reference sequence). The CDR3 DNA reads as TGTGCCTGGAGTGCACCACAGGGGCTAGTGGGGGAGACCCAGTACTTC. It translates to CAWSAPQGLVGETQYF.

The chain joins TRBV7-8 to TRBJ2-2; unclear D gene. Germline CDR1 reads SGHVS; CDR2 reads FQNEAQ. Trimming cost V 3 bases and J 5 bases, with 7 bases left between them. The CDR3 has 13 residues. The CDR3 DNA is TGTGCCAGCAGCTTCCCTTCGACCGGGGAGCTGTTTTTT. Protein product: CASSFPSTGELFF.

This chain uses TRBV5-1 with TRBJ2-1, with TRBD2 identical over 8 bases. Germline loops: CDR1 SGHRS, CDR2 YFSETQ. Trimming took 0 bases from V and 1 from J; bases not matched to a gene: 6. The CDR3 has 17 residues. CDR3 protein: CASSLASGLLSYNEQFF. DNA of the CDR3: TGCGCCAGCAGCTTGGCTAGCGGGTTACTATCCTACAATGAGCAGTTCTTC.

This clone was observed a handful of times. The CDR3 DNA reads TGTGCCAGCAGCTTAGCGGCTGCCTACGAGCAGTACTTC. Translating gives CASSLAAAYEQYF. The chain carries TRBV7-2 and TRBJ2-7; no definite D call. Germline assignment: CDR1 SGHTA and CDR2 FQGNSA. Trimming shortened V by 0 bases and J by 2 bases, and 5 bases separated the two germline ends. This CDR3 comprises 13 residues.

As to this clone: The junction does not match germline at one end; this may be a read error. The V gene is TRBV18, the J gene TRBJ1-2; no definite D call. CDR1 and CDR2 (germline): KGHSH, LQKENI. The CDR3 consists of 14 residues. For the CDR3, the DNA is TGTGCCAGCCCACCAAGCACAGACAACTATGGCTACACCTTC. Protein: CASPPSTDNYGYTF.